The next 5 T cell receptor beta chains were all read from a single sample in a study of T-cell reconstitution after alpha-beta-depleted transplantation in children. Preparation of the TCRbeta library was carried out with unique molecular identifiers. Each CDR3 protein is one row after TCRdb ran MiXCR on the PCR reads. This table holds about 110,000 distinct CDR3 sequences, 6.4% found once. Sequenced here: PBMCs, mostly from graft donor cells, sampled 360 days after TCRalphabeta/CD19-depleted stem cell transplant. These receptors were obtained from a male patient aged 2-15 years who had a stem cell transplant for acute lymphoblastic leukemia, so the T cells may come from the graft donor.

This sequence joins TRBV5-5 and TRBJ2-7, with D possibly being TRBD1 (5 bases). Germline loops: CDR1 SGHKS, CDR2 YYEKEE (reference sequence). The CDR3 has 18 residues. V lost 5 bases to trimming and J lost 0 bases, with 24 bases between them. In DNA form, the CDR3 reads TGTGCCAGCAGTAGACCGCAGGGTAACGATCATAGCTCCTACGAGCAGTACTTC. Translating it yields CASSRPQGNDHSSYEQYF.

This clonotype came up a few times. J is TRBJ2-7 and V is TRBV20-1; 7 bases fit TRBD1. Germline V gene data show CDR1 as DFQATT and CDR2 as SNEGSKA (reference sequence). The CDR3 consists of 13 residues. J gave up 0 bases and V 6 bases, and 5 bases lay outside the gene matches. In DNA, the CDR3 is TGCAGTGCGGAAAGGGGGCACTCCTACGAGCAGTACTTC. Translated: CSAERGHSYEQYF.

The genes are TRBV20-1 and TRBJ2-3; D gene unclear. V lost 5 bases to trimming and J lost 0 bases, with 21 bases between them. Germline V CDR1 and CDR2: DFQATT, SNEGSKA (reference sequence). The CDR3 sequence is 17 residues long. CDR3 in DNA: TGCAGTGCTCACCCTTGGACGGACGAGTGGAGCACAGATACGCAGTATTTT. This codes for CSAHPWTDEWSTDTQYF.

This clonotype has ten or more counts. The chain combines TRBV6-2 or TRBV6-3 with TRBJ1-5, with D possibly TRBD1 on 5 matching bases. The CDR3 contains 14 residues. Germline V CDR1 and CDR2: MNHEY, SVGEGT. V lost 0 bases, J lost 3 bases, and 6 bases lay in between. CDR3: CASSYSGVNQPQHF. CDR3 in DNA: TGTGCCAGCAGTTACTCAGGGGTCAATCAGCCCCAGCATTTT.

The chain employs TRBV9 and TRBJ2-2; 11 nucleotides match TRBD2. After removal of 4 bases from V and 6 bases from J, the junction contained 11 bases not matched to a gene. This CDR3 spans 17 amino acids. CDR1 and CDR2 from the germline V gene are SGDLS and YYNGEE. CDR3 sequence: CASSFPFSGGAPGELFF. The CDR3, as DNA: TGTGCCAGCAGCTTCCCCTTTAGCGGGGGGGCCCCCGGGGAGCTGTTTTTT.